This passage covers 28 T cell receptor beta chains from one sample sequenced in a study of T-cell reconstitution after alpha-beta-depleted transplantation in children. Preparation of the TCRbeta library was carried out with unique molecular identifiers. MiXCR, applied by TCRdb to the PCR reads, yields one record per CDR3 protein. This sample yields about 500,000 distinct CDR3 sequences, of which approximately 32% are seen a single time; 2% to 2.5% belongs to the top ten. Sequencing used PBMCs from the stem cell graft donor, obtained from the stem cell graft. Every receptor here comes from a human donor who donated a stem cell graft to a child with aplastic anemia.

This clonotype was observed a handful of times. The chain is built from TRBV9 and TRBJ1-1; D gene unclear. The CDR3 sequence is 13 residues long. V lost 4 bases and J 2 bases, leaving 9 bases between the germline ends. CDR1 and CDR2 (germline): SGDLS, YYNGEE. In DNA, the CDR3 is TGTGCCAGCAGCTCATCCCCCAACACTGAAGCTTTCTTT. Residues: CASSSSPNTEAFF.

The chain carries TRBV30 and TRBJ1-1; TRBD1 matches at 7 bases. The trim removed 4 bases at V and 10 bases at J, leaving 3 bases unmatched. The CDR3 is 10 residues long. Germline V lookup: CDR1 GTSNPN, CDR2 SVGIG (reference sequence). The CDR3 coding sequence is TGTGCCTGGACAGGGGGGCGAGCTTTCTTT. Its translation: CAWTGGRAFF.

The sample holds many counts of this clonotype. The chain couples TRBV20-1 to TRBJ1-5; D is uncertain. CDR1 and CDR2 from the germline V gene are DFQATT and SNEGSKA (reference sequence). The CDR3 length is 14 residues. V was clipped by 6 bases and J by 1 base, with 13 bases between them. CDR3 sequence reads: CSAGSVVSNQPQHF. CDR3 bases: TGCAGTGCAGGTTCGGTCGTAAGCAATCAGCCCCAGCATTTT.

The chain is built from TRBV7-2 and TRBJ1-1; possibly TRBD1 for D (5 bases). The CDR3 is 15 residues long. CDR1 and CDR2 (germline): SGHTA, FQGNSA. V was pared by 2 bases and J by 1 base, with 11 bases between. The CDR3 region is CASSLTLTGNTEAFF. CDR3 DNA: TGTGCCAGCAGCTTAACTCTCACAGGGAACACTGAAGCTTTCTTT.

This chain uses TRBV12-3 or TRBV12-4 with TRBJ2-5, with unresolved D. The CDR3 consists of 13 residues. V dropped 3 bases and J dropped 4 bases, with 9 bases sitting between them. The CDR3 is CASSLVSPETQYF. DNA for the CDR3: TGTGCCAGCAGTTTGGTGAGCCCAGAGACCCAGTACTTC.

This clonotype was recorded a few times. The rearrangement joins TRBV12-2 to TRBJ2-1; TRBD2 is the table's D call and was not checked against the DNA. TRBV12-2 corresponds to a pseudogene. There are 15 residues in the CDR3. CDR3 DNA sequence: TGTGCAAGTCGCCGGCCACTAGCGGGAGGCAATGAGCAGTTCTTC. Its protein product is CASRRPLAGGNEQFF.

This chain connects TRBV4-3 to TRBJ2-1, with TRBD1 identical over 11 bases. Germline CDR1 is LGHNA and CDR2 is YSLEER. Trimming took 4 bases from V and 4 from J; bases not matched to a gene: 3. This CDR3 spans 15 amino acids. CDR3 sequence: CASSRDRGVYNEQFF. Written as DNA, the CDR3 is TGCGCCAGCAGCCGGGACAGGGGGGTTTACAATGAGCAGTTCTTC.

Only a few counts were recorded for this clonotype. The rearrangement joins TRBV6-5 to TRBJ1-2; TRBD1 is a possible D gene (5 bases). The CDR3 runs to 13 residues. Trimming took off 1 base at V and 6 bases at J, with 9 bases between the two ends. Germline CDR1 MNHEY, CDR2 SVGAGI. CDR3 amino acids: CASSYLGENGYTF. The CDR3 DNA reads TGTGCCAGCAGTTACTTGGGGGAAAATGGCTACACCTTC.

This chain joins TRBV5-1 and TRBJ2-7; the match to TRBD2 covers 11 bases. CDR3 length: 17 residues. Germline-derived CDR1 and CDR2 are SGHRS and YFSETQ. The V gene end was trimmed by 4 bases and the J gene end by 1 base; junction bases not matched to a gene: 10. The CDR3 spells CASSISPGTSGSYEQYF. The CDR3 nucleotides are TGCGCCAGCAGCATATCCCCCGGGACTAGCGGATCCTACGAGCAGTACTTC.

This sequence joins TRBV20-1 and TRBJ2-2, with D possibly matching TRBD2 (5 bases). Between the trimmed V and J ends, which lost 6 bases and 7 bases, there was a span of 18 bases. The CDR3 loop spans 14 amino acids. The V gene's germline CDR1 is DFQATT and CDR2 SNEGSKA (reference sequence). In DNA, the CDR3 is TGCAGTGCGGCTCCTCGGAGGTTTAACGGGGAGCTGTTTTTT. Amino acids: CSAAPRRFNGELFF.

This clonotype was counted only a few times. The chain uses TRBV29-1 and TRBJ2-5; the match to TRBD1 covers 7 bases. Germline V gene lookup returns CDR1 SQVTM and CDR2 ANQGSEA. After removal of 6 bases from V and 3 bases from J, the junction contained 4 bases not matched to a gene. The CDR3 runs to 12 residues. CDR3 in amino acids: CSVRDSKETQYF. In nucleotides, the CDR3 is TGCAGCGTACGGGACAGTAAAGAGACCCAGTACTTC.

This chain uses TRBV18 with TRBJ2-5, with 9 bases matching TRBD2. CDR1 is KGHSH, CDR2 LQKENI, per germline. With 5 bases clipped from V and 5 bases from J, the junction kept 9 bases outside the gene matches. The CDR3 consists of 15 residues. CDR3 coding DNA: TGTGCCAGCTCAGCGGGACTAGCCAACTGGGAGACCCAGTACTTC. It is translated as CASSAGLANWETQYF.

The V and J genes are TRBV5-1 and TRBJ2-5; D is perhaps TRBD2 (7 bases). Germline V lookup: CDR1 SGHRS, CDR2 YFSETQ. The CDR3 runs 14 residues. The V end lost 4 bases, the J end lost 3 bases, and 13 bases lay between the germline ends. The CDR3 reads CASSTSGTKETQYF. The CDR3 nucleotides read TGCGCCAGCAGCACGAGCGGGACAAAAGAGACCCAGTACTTC.

This clonotype was recorded once. The chain combines TRBV27 with TRBJ2-7; 11 nucleotides agree with TRBD1. The CDR3 contains 16 residues. Germline CDR1 is MNHEY and CDR2 is SMNVEV (reference sequence). V was clipped by 2 bases and J by 3 bases; unmatched bases: 6. The CDR3 DNA reads TGTGCCAGCAGTTTAAATTCCGGGACAGGGGGCTACGAGCAGTACTTC. The encoded protein is CASSLNSGTGGYEQYF.

The chain recombines TRBV12-3 or TRBV12-4 with TRBJ2-2; D gene uncertain. The CDR3 runs 14 residues. V lost 5 bases to trimming and J lost 1 base, with 8 bases between them. CDR3 loop: CASSLKMNTGELFF. The CDR3 DNA is TGTGCCAGCAGTCTAAAGATGAACACCGGGGAGCTGTTTTTT.

This sequence joins TRBV7-9 and TRBJ1-5, with D hard to call. Trimming stripped 1 base from V and 0 bases from J, with 10 bases between. The CDR3 sequence is 16 residues long. Germline loops: CDR1 SEHNR, CDR2 FQNEAQ (reference sequence). The CDR3 DNA is TGTGCCAGCAGCTTAGACGTGACATATAGCAATCAGCCCCAGCATTTT. Translating gives CASSLDVTYSNQPQHF.

There are a few counts of this clonotype. This chain uses TRBV10-3 with TRBJ1-3; D is undetermined. V shed 0 bases and J shed 0 bases, with 6 bases lying between them. The CDR3 is 15 residues long. Germline values: CDR1 ENHRY, CDR2 SYGVKD. In DNA form, the CDR3 reads TGTGCCATCAGTGAGTCATCGAGCTCTGGAAACACCATATATTTT. This encodes CAISESSSSGNTIYF.

This chain connects TRBV10-3 to TRBJ2-5, with 7 bases lining up with TRBD1. CDR1 is ENHRY and CDR2 is SYGVKD in the germline V gene. V gave up 11 bases and J gave up 2 bases; unmatched junction bases: 8. CDR3 size: 13 residues. The CDR3 loop is CAVGTDKQETQYF. In DNA form, the CDR3 reads TGTGCCGTCGGGACAGACAAGCAAGAGACCCAGTACTTC.

V and J are TRBV3-1 and TRBJ2-5; 10 bases agree with TRBD2. V shed 1 base, J shed 3 bases, and the junction held 8 bases outside the gene matches. The CDR3 extends over 17 amino acids. The germline V gene encodes CDR1 LGHDT and CDR2 YNNKEL (reference sequence). The CDR3 coding sequence is TGTGCCAGCAGCCAAGTGCAACTAGCGGGACTTAAAGAGACCCAGTACTTC. It encodes CASSQVQLAGLKETQYF.

V and J are TRBV15 and TRBJ1-6, with unresolved D. The CDR3 covers 15 residues. Germline assignment: CDR1 LNHNV and CDR2 YYDKDF (reference sequence). Trimming cost V 0 bases and J 10 bases, with 13 bases left between them. Written as DNA, the CDR3 is TGTGCCACCAGCAGAGATAAGGGCTCCAACTCACCCCTCCACTTT. Encoded protein: CATSRDKGSNSPLHF. Using reference TRBV15 and TRBJ1-6 for the parts outside the CDR3, the full variable domain is DAMVIQNPRYQVTQFGKPVTLSCSQTLNHNVMYWYQQKSSQAPKLLFHYYDKDFNNEADTPDNFQSRRPNTSFCFLDIRSPGLGDTAMYLCATSRDKGSNSPLHFGNGTRLTVT.

The gene calls are TRBV11-2 and TRBJ1-2, with TRBD1 matching 10 bases. CDR3 length: 14 residues. V gave up 5 bases and J gave up 4 bases; unmatched junction bases: 4. Germline CDR1 SGHAT, CDR2 FQNNGV. CDR3 residues: CASSPRTGGYGYTF. The CDR3, as DNA: TGTGCCAGCAGCCCACGGACAGGGGGCTATGGCTACACCTTC.

The chain has TRBV29-1 and TRBJ1-3, with D unresolved. The germline V and J ends were trimmed by 6 bases and 1 base, with 10 bases remaining between them. The CDR3 has 13 residues. CDR1 and CDR2 from the germline V gene are SQVTM and ANQGSEA. This chain's CDR3 is CSVLDESGNTIYF. The CDR3 DNA reads as TGCAGCGTCTTAGACGAGTCTGGAAACACCATATATTTT.

The chain has TRBV20-1 and TRBJ2-7, with TRBD2 identical over 7 bases. Per the germline V gene, CDR1 is DFQATT and CDR2 is SNEGSKA (reference sequence). The CDR3 consists of 14 residues. The J segment lost 6 bases and the V segment lost 1 base, leaving 9 bases of the junction unmatched. Written as DNA, the CDR3 is TGCAGTGCTAGAGTTTCGCTAGCGGAAGGCGAGCAGTACTTC. Translating gives CSARVSLAEGEQYF.

This clonotype has a handful of counts. The chain uses TRBV6-1 and TRBJ2-1, with D perhaps TRBD2 (6 bases). Trimming cost V 6 bases and J 0 bases, with 15 bases left between them. CDR1 and CDR2 (germline): MNHNS, SASEGT. This CDR3 comprises 16 residues. Here the CDR3 DNA reads TGTGCCAGCAGAAACCTACTAGCAGGCTCCTACAATGAGCAGTTCTTC. Translating it yields CASRNLLAGSYNEQFF.

The rearrangement joins TRBV27 to TRBJ1-2, with D uncertain. Germline assignment: CDR1 MNHEY and CDR2 SMNVEV (reference sequence). The CDR3 spans 14 residues. Trimming removed 4 bases from V and 8 bases from J, with 17 bases in between. The chain's CDR3 is CASSSRSNLEGYTF. The CDR3 region has the DNA TGTGCCAGCAGTTCTCGGTCCAATCTAGAGGGCTACACCTTC.

The gene calls are TRBV11-2 and TRBJ1-5, with TRBD1 as a possible D gene (6 bases). Between the trimmed V and J ends, which lost 4 bases and 4 bases, there was a span of 11 bases. The CDR3 runs to 14 residues. The germline V gene encodes CDR1 SGHAT and CDR2 FQNNGV. This chain's CDR3 is CASSSRGDNQPQHF. The CDR3 DNA reads as TGTGCCAGCAGCTCCAGGGGAGATAATCAGCCCCAGCATTTT.

V usage is TRBV6-1 and J usage is TRBJ1-5; 7 bases map to TRBD1. CDR3 size: 15 residues. From germline, CDR1 is MNHNS and CDR2 SASEGT. Trimming removed 6 bases from V and 1 base from J; junction bases left unmatched: 6. CDR3 sequence reads: CASSLDRASNQPQHF. Written as DNA, the CDR3 is TGTGCCAGCAGCCTCGACAGGGCCAGCAATCAGCCCCAGCATTTT.

This clonotype has only one observation. The J gene is TRBJ2-4, the V gene TRBV6-2 or TRBV6-3; D may match TRBD1 or TRBD2 (5 bases each). V was trimmed by 4 bases and J by 1 base, leaving 11 bases between them. This CDR3 spans 15 amino acids. In germline, CDR1 is MNHEY, CDR2 SVGEGT. The CDR3 loop reads CASSWAGTAKNIQYF. CDR3 sequence (DNA): TGTGCCAGCAGTTGGGCAGGGACCGCCAAAAACATTCAGTACTTC.